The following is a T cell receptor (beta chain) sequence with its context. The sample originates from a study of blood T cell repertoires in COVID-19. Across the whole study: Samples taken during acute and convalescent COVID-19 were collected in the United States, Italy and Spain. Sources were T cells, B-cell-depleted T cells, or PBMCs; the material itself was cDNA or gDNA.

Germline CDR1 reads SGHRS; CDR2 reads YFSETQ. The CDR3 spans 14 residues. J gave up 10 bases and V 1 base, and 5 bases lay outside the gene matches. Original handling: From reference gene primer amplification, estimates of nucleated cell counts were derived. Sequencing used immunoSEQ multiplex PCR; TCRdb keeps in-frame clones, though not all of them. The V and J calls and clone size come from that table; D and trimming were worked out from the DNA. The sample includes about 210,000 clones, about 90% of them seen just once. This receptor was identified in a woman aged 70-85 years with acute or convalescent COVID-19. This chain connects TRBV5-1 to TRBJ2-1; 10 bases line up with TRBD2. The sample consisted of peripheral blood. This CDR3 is CASSLLAGAREQFF. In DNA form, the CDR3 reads TGCGCCAGCAGCTTGCTAGCGGGGGCCCGAGAGCAGTTCTTC.